One T cell receptor (beta chain) is described in this entry. What it binds is not known. The sample originates from a study of Graves' ophthalmopathy and Graves' hyperthyroidism. Looking at the study overall: Hyperthyroidism showing no ophthalmopathy within 18 months of follow-up was stable. The study, taken as a whole, reports: Among thyroid clonotypes expanded above 0.001 frequency, most also appeared in blood.

The authors amplified TCR beta CDR3 regions from RNA transcripts. The first-round RT-PCR employed HTBI primers together with the Qiagen OneStep RT-PCR kit. A multiplex PCR was then performed as the second round. MiXCR, run by TCRdb on the multiplex PCR reads, gives a single entry per CDR3 protein. The table includes more than 1,000,000 distinct CDR3 sequences, about 36% detected once. A diagnosis was made from clinical symptoms together with serum thyroxine, TRAb, thyroid ultrasound and orbital computed tomography. This receptor was identified in an adult man with Graves' hyperthyroidism. Material: peripheral blood or thyroid tissue (not recorded which).

CDR3 in DNA: TGTGCCAGCAGTCGAGGGACGGTAGGGGAGCCCCAGCAGTACTTC. It codes for CASSRGTVGEPQQYF. This chain connects TRBV6-5 to TRBJ2-7; possibly TRBD1 or TRBD2 for D (5 bases each). Trimming removed 5 bases at V and 8 bases at J, with 22 bases between. Germline-derived CDR1 and CDR2 are MNHEY and SVGAGI. The CDR3 runs 15 residues.